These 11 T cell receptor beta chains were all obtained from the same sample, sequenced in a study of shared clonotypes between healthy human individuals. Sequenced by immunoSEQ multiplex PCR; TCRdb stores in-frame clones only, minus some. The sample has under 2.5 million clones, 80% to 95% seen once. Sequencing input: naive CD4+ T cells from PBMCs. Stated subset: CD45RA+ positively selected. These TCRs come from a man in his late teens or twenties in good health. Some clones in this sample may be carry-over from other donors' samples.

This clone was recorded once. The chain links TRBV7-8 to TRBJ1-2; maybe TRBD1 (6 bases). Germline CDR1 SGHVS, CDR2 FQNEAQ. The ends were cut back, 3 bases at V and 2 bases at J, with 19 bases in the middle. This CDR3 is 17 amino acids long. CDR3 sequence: CASSFRGGQGLNYGYTF. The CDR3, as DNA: TGTGCCAGCAGCTTCCGGGGGGGCCAGGGACTGAACTATGGCTACACCTTC.

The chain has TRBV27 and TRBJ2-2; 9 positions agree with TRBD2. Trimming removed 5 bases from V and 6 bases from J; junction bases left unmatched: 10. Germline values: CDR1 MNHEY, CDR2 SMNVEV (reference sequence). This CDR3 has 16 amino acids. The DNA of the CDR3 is TGTGCCAGCAGTCGCGCGGGGGGGTTTTGGCCCGGGGAGCTGTTTTTT. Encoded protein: CASSRAGGFWPGELFF.

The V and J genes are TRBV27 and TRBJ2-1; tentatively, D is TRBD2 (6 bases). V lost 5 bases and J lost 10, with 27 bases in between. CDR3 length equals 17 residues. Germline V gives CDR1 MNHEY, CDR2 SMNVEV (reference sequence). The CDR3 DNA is TGTGCCAGCAGTAGAAGCCTCTGGCGGGGAGACCCAACAGAGCAGTTCTTC. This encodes CASSRSLWRGDPTEQFF.

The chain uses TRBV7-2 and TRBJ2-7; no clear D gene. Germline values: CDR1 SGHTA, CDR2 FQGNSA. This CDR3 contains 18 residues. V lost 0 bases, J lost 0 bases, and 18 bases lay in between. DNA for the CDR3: TGTGCCAGCAGCTTAGCGATGCCGGCGGCAGCCTACTCCTACGAGCAGTACTTC. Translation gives CASSLAMPAAAYSYEQYF.

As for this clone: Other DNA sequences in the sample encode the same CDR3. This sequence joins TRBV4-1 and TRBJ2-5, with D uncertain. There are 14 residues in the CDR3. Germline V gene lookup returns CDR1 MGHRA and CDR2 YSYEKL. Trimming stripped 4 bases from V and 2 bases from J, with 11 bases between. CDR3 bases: TGCGCCAGCAGCCCTACGGGTCCTCAAGAGACCCAGTACTTC. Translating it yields CASSPTGPQETQYF.

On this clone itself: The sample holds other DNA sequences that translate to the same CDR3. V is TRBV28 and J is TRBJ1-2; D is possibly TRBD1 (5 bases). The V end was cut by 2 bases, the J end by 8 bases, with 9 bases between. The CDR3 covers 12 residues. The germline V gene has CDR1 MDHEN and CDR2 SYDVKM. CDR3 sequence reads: CASSLGGRGYTF. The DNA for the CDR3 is TGTGCCAGCAGTTTAGGGGGACGCGGCTACACCTTC.

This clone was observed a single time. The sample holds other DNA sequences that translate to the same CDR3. The CDR3 protein is CASSLLQGYTEAFF. The CDR3 nucleotides read TGTGCCAGCAGCCTTTTACAGGGATACACTGAAGCTTTCTTT. The rearrangement joins TRBV28 to TRBJ1-1, with D tentatively TRBD1 (6 bases). The germline V and J ends were trimmed by 6 bases and 3 bases, with 14 bases remaining between them. CDR3 length equals 14 residues. The germline V gene encodes CDR1 MDHEN and CDR2 SYDVKM.

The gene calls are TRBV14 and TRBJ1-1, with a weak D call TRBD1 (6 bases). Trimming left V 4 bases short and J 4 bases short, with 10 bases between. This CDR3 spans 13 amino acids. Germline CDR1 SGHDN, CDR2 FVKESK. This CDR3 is CASSLTGGTEAFF. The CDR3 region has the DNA TGTGCCAGCAGCCTGACAGGTGGCACTGAAGCTTTCTTT. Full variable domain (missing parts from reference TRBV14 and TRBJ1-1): EAGVTQFPSHSVIEKGQTVTLRCDPISGHDNLYWYRRVMGKEIKFLLHFVKESKQDESGMPNNRFLAERTGGTYSTLKVQPAELEDSGVYFCASSLTGGTEAFFGQGTRLTVV.

CDR3 sequence (DNA): TGTGCCATCAGTGAGCCGGACGGGACAGGGGGCTCCTACGAGCAGTACTTC. This sequence encodes CAISEPDGTGGSYEQYF. This chain links TRBV10-3 with TRBJ2-7; 11 bases map to TRBD1. The CDR3 covers 17 residues. The trim removed 2 bases at V and 0 bases at J, leaving 6 bases unmatched. Germline CDR1 reads ENHRY; CDR2 reads SYGVKD.

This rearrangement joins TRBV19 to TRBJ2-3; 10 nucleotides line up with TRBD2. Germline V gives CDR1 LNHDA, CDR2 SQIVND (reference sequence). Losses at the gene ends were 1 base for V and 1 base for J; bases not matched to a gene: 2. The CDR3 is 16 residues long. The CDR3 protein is CASSIGGTSGTDTQYF. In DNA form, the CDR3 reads TGTGCCAGTAGTATAGGGGGGACTAGCGGCACAGATACGCAGTATTTT.

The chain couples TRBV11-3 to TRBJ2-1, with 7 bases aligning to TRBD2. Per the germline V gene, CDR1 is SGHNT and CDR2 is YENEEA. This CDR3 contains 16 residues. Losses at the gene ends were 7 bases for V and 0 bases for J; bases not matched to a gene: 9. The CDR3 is CASTRGGSASYNEQFF. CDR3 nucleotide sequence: TGTGCCAGCACCCGGGGCGGGAGCGCCTCCTACAATGAGCAGTTCTTC.